What follows describes a single TCR beta chain. What it binds is unknown. Following culture for ten to eleven days, CD4+ T cells were isolated. It was between March and December 2020 that the person had a SARS-CoV-2 infection confirmed by PCR. Replacing half the medium with IL-2 medium was done on days 3 and 7. This sample is part of a study of vaccination effects on CD4 cells after COVID-19. General study findings and limits: Long after vaccination, the clones induced by infection and by vaccine shrank markedly in size. Spike-reactive clones present post-vaccine in convalescents were predominantly new vaccine-induced clones.

Assay: immunoSEQ multiplex PCR; the TCRdb copy retains only in-frame clones and omits some. The sample lists some 63,000 clones, about two thirds occurring once. Germline V lookup: CDR1 SGHRS, CDR2 YFSETQ. Trimming stripped 3 bases from V and 5 bases from J, with 11 bases between. The CDR3 covers 13 residues. The receptor was derived from a human donor who had a prior SARS-CoV-2 infection. The chain links TRBV5-1 to TRBJ2-5; D uncertain. The sequenced sample was CD4+ T cells from PBMCs cultured without peptide, obtained before COVID-19 vaccination. The CDR3 region is CASSSGWLETQYF. For the CDR3, the DNA is TGCGCCAGCAGCTCTGGATGGTTGGAGACCCAGTACTTC.